Listed here are 19 T cell receptor beta chains from one sample, sequenced in a study of cytomegalovirus exposure and HLA in healthy donors. The primer mix had 60 Vbeta and 13 Jbeta primers. The assay was immunoSEQ multiplex PCR, and TCRdb's table has in-frame clones only and misses some. The sample consists of roughly 250,000 clones, 80% of them appearing once. Material: PBMCs. The receptors stem from a girl aged 2-10 years in good health and CMV-seronegative.

V is TRBV20-1 and J is TRBJ2-7; D ambiguous. V shed 5 bases and J shed 2 bases, with 7 bases lying between them. The CDR3 spans 11 residues. CDR1 and CDR2 from the germline V gene are DFQATT and SNEGSKA (reference sequence). The CDR3 reads CSADDTYEQYF. Written as DNA, the CDR3 is TGCAGTGCTGACGACACCTACGAGCAGTACTTC.

The chain combines TRBV11-2 with TRBJ2-7; possible D gene TRBD2, 6 bases. CDR3 size: 17 residues. The germline CDR1 and CDR2 sequences are SGHAT and FQNNGV. The V and J ends lost 1 base and 1 base respectively, with 17 bases between them. The CDR3 loop reads CASSLVGGNPPSYEQYF. CDR3 bases: TGTGCCAGCAGCTTAGTTGGGGGGAACCCTCCATCCTACGAGCAGTACTTC.

Of note for this clone: Other DNA sequences of this sample code for an identical CDR3. The J gene is TRBJ2-7, the V gene TRBV19; 7 bases match TRBD1. Trimming removed 8 bases from V and 2 bases from J; junction bases left unmatched: 6. The CDR3 runs 13 residues. CDR1 is LNHDA and CDR2 is SQIVND in the germline V gene (reference sequence). The CDR3 DNA reads as TGTGCCAGTTCGCCGGGACAGACCTACGAGCAGTACTTC. Its translation: CASSPGQTYEQYF.

V usage is TRBV19 and J usage is TRBJ2-3; 12 nucleotides line up with TRBD2. Germline V gene lookup returns CDR1 LNHDA and CDR2 SQIVND (reference sequence). The CDR3 has 18 residues. Losses at the gene ends were 3 bases for V and 0 bases for J; bases not matched to a gene: 7. CDR3 in amino acids: CASSIELAGGPSTDTQYF. CDR3 DNA: TGTGCCAGTAGTATTGAACTAGCGGGGGGACCTAGCACAGATACGCAGTATTTT.

This chain's CDR3 is CASSLMASTNTGELFF. As DNA, the CDR3 is TGTGCCAGCAGCTTAATGGCTTCAACGAACACCGGGGAGCTGTTTTTT. The J gene is TRBJ2-2, the V gene TRBV7-6; D is uncertain. Trimming took off 2 bases at V and 0 bases at J, with 10 bases between the two ends. The germline gives CDR1 SGHVS, CDR2 FNYEAQ. This CDR3 has 16 amino acids.

This chain links TRBV18 with TRBJ2-1; D ambiguous. The CDR3 totals 15 residues. The V gene's germline CDR1 is KGHSH and CDR2 LQKENI. V dropped 6 bases and J dropped 4 bases, with 16 bases sitting between them. CDR3 nucleotide sequence: TGTGCCAGCTCCCCGCCGCCTCGCGATTACAATGAGCAGTTCTTC. Translation: CASSPPPRDYNEQFF.

The CDR3 region is CASRKGVYSNQPQHF. DNA of the CDR3: TGTGCCAGCAGAAAAGGGGTTTATAGCAATCAGCCCCAGCATTTT. This sequence joins TRBV6-5 and TRBJ1-5; tentatively, D is TRBD1 (5 bases). V lost 6 bases and J 0 bases, leaving 12 bases between the germline ends. The CDR3 is 15 residues long. Germline V gene lookup returns CDR1 MNHEY and CDR2 SVGAGI.

The chain combines TRBV5-1 with TRBJ1-2; 9 nucleotides align to TRBD1. This CDR3 spans 14 amino acids. Germline CDR1 is SGHRS and CDR2 is YFSETQ. V trimming: 4 bases; J trimming: 4 bases; junction bases outside the gene matches: 5. DNA of the CDR3: TGCGCCAGCAGCCAAGACAGGGGGGGCTATGGCTACACCTTC. Residues: CASSQDRGGYGYTF.

This sequence joins TRBV19 and TRBJ1-3; D not resolved. With 1 base removed from V and 0 bases from J, the gap between germline ends came to 7 bases. From germline, CDR1 is LNHDA and CDR2 SQIVND (reference sequence). This CDR3 contains 15 residues. CDR3 sequence: CASSIVDTSGNTIYF. The CDR3 DNA reads as TGTGCCAGTAGTATAGTTGACACCTCTGGAAACACCATATATTTT.

The chain has TRBV30 and TRBJ2-5; 8 positions agree with TRBD2. Unmatched junction bases numbered 7, after V lost 4 bases and J lost 3 bases. The CDR3 contains 14 residues. Germline loops: CDR1 GTSNPN, CDR2 SVGIG (reference sequence). CDR3 bases: TGTGCCTGGACACGGGGGGGGGCCGAAGAGACCCAGTACTTC. It translates to CAWTRGGAEETQYF.

CDR3 sequence (DNA): TGTGCCAGCAGCTTTAGGGGAACGGGAAACATTCAGTACTTC. Translation gives CASSFRGTGNIQYF. The chain is built from TRBV5-4 and TRBJ2-4, with D possibly matching TRBD1 (5 bases). The germline V and J ends were trimmed by 2 bases and 6 bases, with 12 bases remaining between them. CDR1 and CDR2 (germline): SGHNT, YYREEE (reference sequence). The CDR3 contains 14 residues.

The genes are TRBV6-1 and TRBJ2-7; 14 positions match TRBD2. Trimming at V came to 6 bases and at J to 5 bases, leaving 3 bases not matched to a gene. The CDR3 loop spans 14 amino acids. The germline CDR1 and CDR2 sequences are MNHNS and SASEGT. The CDR3 reads CASRRTSGRNEQYF. CDR3 coding DNA: TGTGCCAGCAGGAGGACTAGCGGGAGGAACGAGCAGTACTTC.

The chain has TRBV2 and TRBJ1-2; tentatively, D is TRBD1 (6 bases). The germline gives CDR1 SNHLY, CDR2 FYNNEI. The V end lost 6 bases, the J end lost 6 bases, and 17 bases lay between the germline ends. The CDR3 is 14 residues long. The DNA for the CDR3 is TGTGCCAGCAGCGAATCCACAGGGCGGGATGGCTACACCTTC. Protein product: CASSESTGRDGYTF.

The V and J genes are TRBV28 and TRBJ1-4, with D possibly being TRBD1 (5 bases). The CDR3 consists of 14 residues. Per germline, CDR1 MDHEN and CDR2 SYDVKM. Trimming removed 2 bases at V and 8 bases at J, with 12 bases between. CDR3: CASSLPPGGEKLFF. The CDR3 coding sequence is TGTGCCAGCAGTTTACCCCCCGGGGGGGAAAAACTGTTTTTT.

This clone was picked up one time. The CDR3 sequence is CASSRTRINTEAFF. CDR3 coding DNA: TGCGCCAGCAGCAGGACACGGATAAACACTGAAGCTTTCTTT. The chain is built from TRBV23-1 and TRBJ1-1, with D tentatively TRBD1 (5 bases). TRBV23-1 is an ORF, and what it does is uncertain. The CDR3 is made up of 14 amino acids. Trimming took off 6 bases at V and 2 bases at J, with 13 bases between the two ends.

The chain has TRBV12-5 and TRBJ1-1, with no clear D. Trimming shortened V by 2 bases and J by 7 bases, and 20 bases separated the two germline ends. Germline assignment: CDR1 LGHNT and CDR2 FRNRAP. This CDR3 is built from 16 residues. The CDR3 region is CASGLLGMRSGVEAFF. The CDR3 DNA sequence: TGTGCTAGTGGTTTGCTTGGGATGAGGAGCGGGGTTGAAGCTTTCTTT.

The chain carries TRBV27 and TRBJ2-3; D is ambiguous. V was cut by 7 bases and J by 4 bases, with 15 bases left in between. The germline CDR1 and CDR2 sequences are MNHEY and SMNVEV (reference sequence). The CDR3 contains 14 residues. As DNA, the CDR3 is TGTGCCAGCACTATCAGGATTGATGCAGATACGCAGTATTTT. Amino acids: CASTIRIDADTQYF.

The V gene is TRBV6-5, the J gene TRBJ2-2; 7 bases align to TRBD2. This CDR3 spans 15 amino acids. Germline-derived CDR1 and CDR2 are MNHEY and SVGAGI. V was clipped by 5 bases and J by 5 bases; unmatched bases: 8. Written as DNA, the CDR3 is TGTGCCAGCAGTCTACCGGGAGCGGGGACCGGGGAGCTGTTTTTT. It is translated as CASSLPGAGTGELFF.

The chain is built from TRBV30 and TRBJ2-3; TRBD1 matches 11 bases. After removal of 5 bases from V and 4 bases from J, the junction contained 8 bases not matched to a gene. Germline V gene data show CDR1 as GTSNPN and CDR2 as SVGIG (reference sequence). The CDR3 consists of 15 residues. The CDR3 reads CAWDRTGGSADTQYF. CDR3 DNA sequence: TGTGCCTGGGACCGGACAGGGGGCTCGGCAGATACGCAGTATTTT.